A selection of T cell receptor beta chains follows, all from one sample in a study of shared clonotypes between healthy human individuals. Clones were read by immunoSEQ multiplex PCR, and TCRdb kept only the in-frame ones, dropping some. There are approximately 2,000,000 clones in the sample; roughly 90% occur only once, and approximately 0.4% lies in the top ten. Sequencing was performed on naive CD4+ T cells from PBMCs. Every receptor here comes from a man between 18 and 35 years old in good health. Some clones in this sample may be carry-over from other donors' samples. Both conserved end residues are part of each CDR3. The order of the fields is J gene, V gene, D gene, CDR3 protein. The D gene is left open where the match is weak.

>TRBJ2-6|TRBV4-3|TRBD1
CASSQDELRVGGLGANVLTF
>TRBJ2-2|TRBV5-1|-
CASSLVVATGELFF
>-|TRBV30|TRBD1
CAWTTFPDRERNYEQYF
>TRBJ2-1|TRBV4-2|TRBD2
CASSQGSGRGNEQFF
>TRBJ1-5|TRBV7-2|-
CASSLPGEAQHF
>TRBJ2-7|TRBV28|-
CASSLLGRTKFEQYF
>TRBJ1-5|TRBV19|-
CASSIWVGGKNQPQHF
>TRBJ2-2|TRBV28|-
CASTARLNTGELFF
>TRBJ1-4|TRBV5-6|-
CASSLTVTNEKLFF
>TRBJ1-1|TRBV30|TRBD1
CASTGGLGDTEAFF
>TRBJ1-5|TRBV19|TRBD1
CASRQTGVGQPQHF
>TRBJ2-1|TRBV28|TRBD2
CASSFLRREGREQFF
>TRBJ2-1|TRBV4-1|-
CASSQDGTRGSWNEQFF
>TRBJ1-2|TRBV5-1|TRBD1
CASSLGQGIYGYTF
>TRBJ2-5|TRBV6-1|TRBD2
CASSEGAGDGEYF
>TRBJ1-4|TRBV5-4|-
CASSLGAASTNEKLFF
>TRBJ2-6|TRBV18|TRBD1
CASSPRTGYDAGANVLTF
>TRBJ2-5|TRBV18|-
CASSPLISRGGETQYF
>TRBJ1-5|TRBV28|-
CASSLIIQPQHF
>TRBJ1-1|TRBV6-1|-
CASGNRGQLNTEAFF
>TRBJ2-1|TRBV27|TRBD2
CASSPLAGERNEQFF
>TRBJ1-2|TRBV28|TRBD1
CASSPTTSGQGWYGYTF
>TRBJ2-7|TRBV5-6|-
CASSLTGSYEQYF
>TRBJ1-2|TRBV19|-
CASSSGGHGYTF
>TRBJ1-1|TRBV6-1|-
CASSQQFMNTEAFF
>TRBJ2-7|TRBV28|-
CASSRPLEGHYEQYF
>TRBJ1-5|TRBV10-1|-
CASSEVGDQPQHF
>TRBJ2-7|TRBV6-4|TRBD1
CAIHSGQGARKQYF
>TRBJ2-7|TRBV2|-
CASSATGTHSYEQYF
>TRBJ2-5|TRBV5-1|TRBD2
CASSIGTSGGETQYF
>TRBJ2-6|TRBV10-3|-
CAISESNTRSGANVLTF
>TRBJ1-2|TRBV14|-
CASSQLGGVYGYTF
>TRBJ1-1|TRBV11-2|-
CASSPISGDTEAFF
>TRBJ2-7|TRBV5-1|-
CASGPAGADEQYF
>TRBJ1-2|TRBV19|TRBD1
CASSPTGGNYGYTF
>TRBJ2-1|TRBV15|TRBD2
CATSRDLAAYNEQFF
>TRBJ1-5|TRBV5-8|-
CASSFVGNQPQHF
>TRBJ2-2|TRBV6-5|-
CASNSARAATGELFF
>TRBJ1-2|TRBV15|TRBD1
CATSREGTGGYTF
>TRBJ2-7|TRBV7-2|TRBD1
CASSFGQGAREQYF
>TRBJ2-2|TRBV28|-
CASSYPGLNTGELFF
>TRBJ2-5|TRBV4-1|TRBD2
CASSRTSGGSGGTQYF
>TRBJ2-3|TRBV10-1|-
CAKTGLETDTQYF
>TRBJ1-3|TRBV7-2|TRBD1
CASSVTGTGAGNTIYF
>TRBJ2-7|TRBV27|TRBD2
CASKGAASGDKEQYF
>TRBJ1-1|TRBV7-9|-
CASSLRTENTEAFF
>TRBJ2-4|TRBV5-1|-
CASSLENSVDIQYF
>TRBJ2-2|TRBV20-1|-
CSAQLGGELFF
>TRBJ2-4|TRBV7-3|TRBD1
CASSPTGMENIQYF
>TRBJ2-1|TRBV6-1|TRBD2
CASSPEAGVALGQFF
>TRBJ1-1|TRBV30|-
CAWRQQRANTEAFF
>TRBJ1-2|TRBV27|-
CASSLLAGYGYTF
>TRBJ1-2|TRBV9|-
CASSTHGQANYGYTF
>TRBJ2-3|TRBV15|-
CATSRPRTSTDTQYF